This T cell receptor (beta chain) appears in the sequencing data of a study of blood T cell repertoires in COVID-19. Study-wide background: Acute and convalescent COVID-19 specimens originated in the United States, Italy and Spain. Sample material is recorded as cDNA or gDNA derived from T cells, B-cell-depleted T cells, or PBMCs.

The length of the CDR3 is 20 residues. Trimming removed 0 bases from V and 1 base from J; junction bases left unmatched: 13. Per germline, CDR1 LGHDT and CDR2 YNNKEL (reference sequence). Authors' analysis steps: Reference gene primer amplification gave estimated nucleated cell counts. Method: immunoSEQ multiplex PCR; TCRdb's copy keeps in-frame clones and lacks some. The D gene and trimming were derived from the DNA, and the V and J assignments and clone size from that table. This table has roughly 150,000 clones, more than 75% appearing once. The chain combines TRBV3-1 (or the pseudogene TRBV3-2) with TRBJ2-2; 8 positions match TRBD1. This clonotype originated in a man aged 60 to 75 with acute or convalescent COVID-19. Sequenced sample: peripheral blood. CDR3 sequence (DNA): TGTGCCAGCAGCCAAGATTCGGCAGACAGGGGTACCGTGAACACCGGGGAGCTGTTTTTT. Amino acid sequence: CASSQDSADRGTVNTGELFF.